Listed here are 22 T cell receptor beta chains from one sample, sequenced in a study of vaccination and CD4 T cells after COVID-19. The antigens for these receptors are not known. Cultured CD4+ T-cell DNA underwent Oncomine TCR Beta short-read sequencing. TCRdb re-called the PCR reads with MiXCR, one entry per CDR3 protein. The sample holds fewer than 30,000 distinct CDR3 sequences, about two thirds seen once. Documented treatment: roughly nine-day PBMC culture with coronavirus spike peptide pools or control peptides (ViraFEST assay). This sample comprised CD4+ T cells from blood, cultured in vitro, obtained after SARS-CoV-2 vaccination. These receptors originate from a human donor who received a COVID-19 vaccine.

This clonotype turned up a few times. The chain is built from TRBV20-1 and TRBJ2-5; D might be TRBD2 (7 bases). V lost 0 bases, J lost 6 bases, and 11 bases lay in between. The CDR3 runs to 13 residues. CDR1 is DFQATT, CDR2 SNEGSKA, per germline (reference sequence). CDR3 DNA: TGCAGTGCTAGAGACGGGGGGCATCAGACCCAGTACTTC. This translates into CSARDGGHQTQYF.

The gene calls are TRBV6-1 and TRBJ2-7; 7 nucleotides line up with TRBD2. This CDR3 has 14 residues. Germline V gene lookup returns CDR1 MNHNS and CDR2 SASEGT. Trimming at V came to 7 bases and at J to 0 bases, leaving 6 bases not matched to a gene. The CDR3 nucleotides read TGTGCCAGCATTAGGGAGGGTGACTCCTACGAGCAGTACTTC. Protein product: CASIREGDSYEQYF.

The rearrangement links TRBV12-3 or TRBV12-4 to TRBJ2-1, with 10 bases lining up with TRBD1. This CDR3 contains 16 residues. The V segment lost 6 bases and the J segment 4 bases; nucleotides outside the gene matches: 9. DNA of the CDR3: TGTGCCAGCAGCCCTGGACAGGGGGGAGAATACAATGAGCAGTTCTTC. Amino acids: CASSPGQGGEYNEQFF.

The chain couples TRBV25-1 to TRBJ1-3; weak D call: TRBD1 (6 bases). Germline V gene data show CDR1 as MGHDK and CDR2 as SYGVNS. The CDR3 loop spans 14 amino acids. Trimming shortened V by 1 base and J by 2 bases, and 6 bases separated the two germline ends. Written as DNA, the CDR3 is TGTGCCAGCAGTGAATCAGGGGCTGGAAACACCATATATTTT. It yields the protein CASSESGAGNTIYF.

This clonotype was seen only once. The chain joins TRBV19 to TRBJ2-7, with D possibly TRBD1 on 6 matching bases. Looked up from germline, CDR1 is LNHDA and CDR2 is SQIVND (reference sequence). V was trimmed by 3 bases and J by 6 bases, leaving 15 bases between them. There are 14 residues in the CDR3. CDR3 nucleotide sequence: TGTGCCAGTAGTATCAGCCAGGGGATAGGCGAGCAGTACTTC. This sequence encodes CASSISQGIGEQYF.

This chain connects TRBV19 to TRBJ2-2; D gene unclear. From germline, CDR1 is LNHDA and CDR2 SQIVND (reference sequence). Trimming removed 3 bases at V and 4 bases at J, with 6 bases between. The CDR3 consists of 13 residues. CDR3 loop: CASSIFSTGELFF. As DNA, the CDR3 is TGTGCCAGTAGTATTTTCTCCACCGGGGAGCTGTTTTTT.

The V gene is TRBV5-6, the J gene TRBJ1-5, with D possibly matching TRBD1 (6 bases). Deletions cut 2 bases from V and 0 bases from J, with 15 bases between. The length of the CDR3 is 17 residues. Germline V gene data show CDR1 as SGHDT and CDR2 as YYEEEE. CDR3 coding DNA: TGTGCCAGCAGCTTATTCGAAGGGGGTTATAGCAATCAGCCCCAGCATTTT. Protein: CASSLFEGGYSNQPQHF. Full variable domain (remainder filled in from reference TRBV5-6 and TRBJ1-5): DAGVTQSPTHLIKTRGQQVTLRCSPKSGHDTVSWYQQALGQGPQFIFQYYEEEERQRGNFPDRFSGHQFPNYSSELNVNALLLGDSALYLCASSLFEGGYSNQPQHFGDGTRLSIL.

The chain recombines TRBV2 with TRBJ1-5; perhaps TRBD1 as D (6 bases). Germline V gene lookup returns CDR1 SNHLY and CDR2 FYNNEI. The CDR3 loop spans 17 amino acids. V lost 6 bases to trimming and J lost 0 bases, with 18 bases between them. CDR3 bases: TGTGCCAGCAGCGGGAATGGACAGTCCTATAGCAATCAGCCCCAGCATTTT. Translated, it gives CASSGNGQSYSNQPQHF.

This clonotype appeared a few times. J is TRBJ2-5 and V is TRBV7-8; tentatively, D is TRBD1 (5 bases). This CDR3 is built from 14 residues. The V and J ends lost 2 bases and 1 base respectively, with 8 bases between them. Germline V gene sequence: CDR1 SGHVS, CDR2 FQNEAQ. For the CDR3, the DNA is TGTGCCAGCAGCTTAATCAGGGTCCAAGAGACCCAGTACTTC. This encodes CASSLIRVQETQYF.

The J gene is TRBJ2-5, the V gene TRBV11-2, with TRBD2 identical over 9 bases. Germline V gene lookup returns CDR1 SGHAT and CDR2 FQNNGV. V lost 2 bases to trimming and J lost 5 bases; unmatched junction nucleotides: 12. The CDR3 consists of 17 residues. CDR3 in amino acids: CASSLLGGGGAGETQYF. The CDR3 nucleotides read TGTGCCAGCAGCTTATTGGGAGGCGGGGGGGCCGGGGAGACCCAGTACTTC.

The genes are TRBV20-1 and TRBJ1-5; 8 nucleotides agree with TRBD1. The germline V gene encodes CDR1 DFQATT and CDR2 SNEGSKA (reference sequence). The trim removed 6 bases at V and 6 bases at J, leaving 10 bases unmatched. This CDR3 contains 14 residues. The CDR3 sequence: CSANGQGGGQPQHF. In DNA, the CDR3 is TGCAGTGCAAACGGACAGGGTGGGGGTCAGCCCCAGCATTTT.

The CDR3 region is CASSQDPTSPDTQYF. DNA for the CDR3: TGTGCCAGCAGCCAAGATCCAACTAGCCCCGATACGCAGTATTTT. The chain combines TRBV4-2 with TRBJ2-3, with D possibly TRBD2 on 6 matching bases. Trimming pared 0 bases from V and 6 bases from J, leaving 13 bases between. The CDR3 is made up of 15 amino acids. Looked up from germline, CDR1 is LGHNA and CDR2 is YNFKEQ.

This rearrangement joins TRBV25-1 to TRBJ1-6; unclear D gene. Germline values: CDR1 MGHDK, CDR2 SYGVNS. This CDR3 has 17 amino acids. V lost 0 bases and J 3 bases, leaving 12 bases between the germline ends. The CDR3 sequence is CASSEYMGGHYNSPLHF. As DNA, the CDR3 is TGTGCCAGCAGTGAATATATGGGTGGCCACTATAATTCACCCCTCCACTTT.

The chain carries TRBV21-1 and TRBJ2-5; the table names TRBD1, a call not compared with the DNA. TRBV21-1 constitutes a pseudogene. The CDR3 runs 14 residues. CDR3 protein: CASSPRTGEETQYF. DNA of the CDR3: TGTGCCAGCAGCCCTCGGACAGGGGAAGAGACCCAGTACTTC.

J is TRBJ1-5 and V is TRBV18; TRBD1 matches at 7 bases. Per the germline V gene, CDR1 is KGHSH and CDR2 is LQKENI. Trimming cost V 4 bases and J 2 bases; bases outside gene matches: 2. The CDR3 sequence is 14 residues long. Here the CDR3 reads CASSRGQGNQPQHF. The CDR3 nucleotides read TGTGCCAGCTCACGCGGACAGGGCAATCAGCCCCAGCATTTT.

V is TRBV18 and J is TRBJ2-3, with D perhaps being TRBD1 or TRBD2 (5 bases each). The CDR3 has 12 amino acids. Trimming took off 2 bases at V and 7 bases at J, with 7 bases between the two ends. CDR1 is KGHSH, CDR2 LQKENI, per germline. In nucleotides, the CDR3 is TGTGCCAGCTCACCAGGGGGTTATACGCAGTATTTT. It is translated as CASSPGGYTQYF.

The table lists this clonotype with a few counts. The chain carries TRBV20-1 and TRBJ1-5; D remains unclear. V shed 0 bases and J shed 5 bases, with 8 bases lying between them. CDR1 and CDR2 (germline): DFQATT, SNEGSKA (reference sequence). There are 13 residues in the CDR3. CDR3 nucleotide sequence: TGCAGTGCTAGAGAGTCAGGACATCAGCCCCAGCATTTT. Residues: CSARESGHQPQHF.

This clonotype was seen more than once but under ten times. The chain recombines TRBV6-5 with TRBJ1-3; tentatively, D is TRBD1 (5 bases). Germline V gene lookup returns CDR1 MNHEY and CDR2 SVGAGI. CDR3 length equals 16 residues. V gave up 0 bases and J gave up 0 bases, with 9 bases separating them. CDR3 amino acids: CASSYSRGSSGNTIYF. The CDR3, as DNA: TGTGCCAGCAGTTACTCGAGGGGTTCCTCTGGAAACACCATATATTTT.

In this sample, this clonotype turned up a few times. The gene calls are TRBV7-2 and TRBJ2-3; D remains ambiguous. The CDR3 extends over 15 amino acids. Germline CDR1 and CDR2: SGHTA and FQGNSA. V shed 2 bases and J shed 1 base, with 10 bases lying between them. DNA for the CDR3: TGTGCCAGCAGCTTATTAAGTCGGGGCACAGATACGCAGTATTTT. Its translation is CASSLLSRGTDTQYF. The full variable domain, rest sourced from reference TRBV7-2 and TRBJ2-3, is GAGVSQSPSNKVTEKGKDVELRCDPISGHTALYWYRQSLGQGLEFLIYFQGNSAPDKSGLPSDRFSAERTGGSVSTLTIQRTQQEDSAVYLCASSLLSRGTDTQYFGPGTRLTVL.

This clonotype has just a few counts. V usage is TRBV11-3 and J usage is TRBJ1-1; the D is unclear. The CDR3 has 15 amino acids. Germline CDR1 is SGHNT and CDR2 is YENEEA. The V and J ends lost 0 bases and 1 base respectively, with 9 bases between them. CDR3 loop: CASSLDGRTNTEAFF. The CDR3 nucleotides read TGTGCCAGCAGCTTAGACGGCAGGACGAACACTGAAGCTTTCTTT.

The gene calls are TRBV6-1 and TRBJ2-3, with TRBD1 matching 8 bases. The germline CDR1 and CDR2 sequences are MNHNS and SASEGT. The length of the CDR3 is 14 residues. The CDR3 sequence: CATVRDRNTDTQYF. CDR3 sequence (DNA): TGTGCGACGGTCAGGGACAGGAACACAGATACGCAGTATTTT.

This clonotype came up a few times. The V call is TRBV19, the J call TRBJ1-5, with a weak D call TRBD1 (5 bases). Trimming pared 0 bases from V and 7 bases from J, leaving 13 bases between. The length of the CDR3 is 15 residues. CDR1 is LNHDA and CDR2 is SQIVND in the germline V gene (reference sequence). CDR3 region: CASSIEGNRYQPQHF. DNA for the CDR3: TGTGCCAGTAGTATAGAGGGTAACAGGTACCAGCCCCAGCATTTT. The variable domain in full, with the rest retrieved from reference TRBV19 and TRBJ1-5, is DGGITQSPKYLFRKEGQNVTLSCEQNLNHDAMYWYRQDPGQGLRLIYYSQIVNDFQKGDIAEGYSVSREKKESFPLTVTSAQKNPTAFYLCASSIEGNRYQPQHFGDGTRLSIL.